This T cell receptor (beta chain) was obtained from a study of CD8 T cells in ankylosing spondylitis. V was shortened by 2 bases and J by 2 bases, with 10 bases between the two germline ends. The germline gives CDR1 SNHLY, CDR2 FYNNEI. This CDR3 spans 15 amino acids. TCRdb used MiXCR to reprocess the 5' RACE reads, holding one entry per CDR3 protein. The sample lists 400,000 to 450,000 distinct CDR3 sequences; more than 15% were seen once. Study-level points and caveats: Existing reports had already noted some motif variants in reactive arthritis synovial fluid and blood. Characteristic of ankylosing spondylitis blood, it appeared, was a TCR beta motif comprising several highly homologous variants.

About this clonotype itself: Its antigen is not identified.

The sequence was collected from a male donor with ankylosing spondylitis. Sequencing was carried out using blood, either unsorted or a sorted T cell fraction (not recorded which). The chain combines TRBV2 with TRBJ1-5; D is ambiguous. The CDR3 nucleotides read TGTGCCAGCAGTGAAAAGGGCGTGGGCAATCAGCCCCAGCATTTT. It codes for CASSEKGVGNQPQHF. Full variable domain (remainder filled in from reference TRBV2 and TRBJ1-5): EPEVTQTPSHQVTQMGQEVILRCVPISNHLYFYWYRQILGQKVEFLVSFYNNEISEKSEIFDDQFSVERPDGSNFTLKIRSTKLEDSAMYFCASSEKGVGNQPQHFGDGTRLSIL.